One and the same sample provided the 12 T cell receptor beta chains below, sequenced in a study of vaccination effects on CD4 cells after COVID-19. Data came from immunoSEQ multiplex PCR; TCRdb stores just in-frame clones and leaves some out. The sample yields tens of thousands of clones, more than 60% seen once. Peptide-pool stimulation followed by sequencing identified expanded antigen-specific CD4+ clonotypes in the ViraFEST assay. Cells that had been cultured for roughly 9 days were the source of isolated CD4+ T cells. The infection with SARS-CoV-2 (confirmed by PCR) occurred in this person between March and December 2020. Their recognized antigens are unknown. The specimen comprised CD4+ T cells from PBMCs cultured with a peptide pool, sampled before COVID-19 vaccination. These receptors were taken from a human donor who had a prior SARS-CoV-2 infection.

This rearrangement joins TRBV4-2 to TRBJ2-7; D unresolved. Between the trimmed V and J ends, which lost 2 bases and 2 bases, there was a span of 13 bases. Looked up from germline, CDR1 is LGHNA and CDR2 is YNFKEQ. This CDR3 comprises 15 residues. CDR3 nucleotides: TGTGCCAGCAGCCAACTGCGACACCCAGCCTACGAGCAGTACTTC. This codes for CASSQLRHPAYEQYF.

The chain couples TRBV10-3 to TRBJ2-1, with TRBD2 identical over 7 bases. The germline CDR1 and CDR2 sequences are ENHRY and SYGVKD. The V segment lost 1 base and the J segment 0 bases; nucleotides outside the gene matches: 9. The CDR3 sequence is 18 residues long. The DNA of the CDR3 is TGTGCCATCAGTGAGTTACTTTCCGGGGGGAGCTCCTACAATGAGCAGTTCTTC. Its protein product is CAISELLSGGSSYNEQFF.

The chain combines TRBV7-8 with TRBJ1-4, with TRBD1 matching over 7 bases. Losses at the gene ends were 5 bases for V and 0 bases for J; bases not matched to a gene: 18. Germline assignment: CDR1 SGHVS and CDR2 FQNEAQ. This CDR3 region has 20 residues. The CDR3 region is CASSPRGLAANIATNEKLFF. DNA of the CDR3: TGTGCCAGCAGCCCCAGGGGGTTGGCGGCGAACATAGCAACTAATGAAAAACTGTTTTTT.

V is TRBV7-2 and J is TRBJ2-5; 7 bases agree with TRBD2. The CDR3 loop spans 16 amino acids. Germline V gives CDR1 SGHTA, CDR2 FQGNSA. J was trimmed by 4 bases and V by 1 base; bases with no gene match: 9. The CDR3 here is CASSLVGGSVPETQYF. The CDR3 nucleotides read TGTGCCAGCAGCTTAGTGGGCGGGAGTGTCCCAGAGACCCAGTACTTC.

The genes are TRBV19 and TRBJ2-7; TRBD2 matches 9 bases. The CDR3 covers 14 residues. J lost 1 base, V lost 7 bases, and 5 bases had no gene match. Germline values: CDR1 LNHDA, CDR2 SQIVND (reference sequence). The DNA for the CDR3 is TGTGCCAGTACGAGGACTAGCGCATCCTACGAGCAGTACTTC. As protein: CASTRTSASYEQYF.

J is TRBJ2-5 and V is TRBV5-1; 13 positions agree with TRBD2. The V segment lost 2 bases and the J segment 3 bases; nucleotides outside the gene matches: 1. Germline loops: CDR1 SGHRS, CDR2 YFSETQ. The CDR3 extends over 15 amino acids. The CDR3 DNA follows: TGCGCCAGCAGCTTTGGGACTAGCGGGGAAGAGACCCAGTACTTC. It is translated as CASSFGTSGEETQYF.

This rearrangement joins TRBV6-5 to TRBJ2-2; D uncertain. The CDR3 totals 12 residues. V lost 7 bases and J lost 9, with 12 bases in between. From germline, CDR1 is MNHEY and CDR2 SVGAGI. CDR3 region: CASKERARELFF. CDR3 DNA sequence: TGTGCCAGCAAGGAACGGGCCCGGGAGCTGTTTTTT.

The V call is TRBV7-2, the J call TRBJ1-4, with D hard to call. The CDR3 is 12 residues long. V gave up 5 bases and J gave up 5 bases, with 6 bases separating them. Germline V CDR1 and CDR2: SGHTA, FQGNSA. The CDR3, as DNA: TGTGCCAGCAGCCCCCCGAATGAAAAACTGTTTTTT. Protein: CASSPPNEKLFF.

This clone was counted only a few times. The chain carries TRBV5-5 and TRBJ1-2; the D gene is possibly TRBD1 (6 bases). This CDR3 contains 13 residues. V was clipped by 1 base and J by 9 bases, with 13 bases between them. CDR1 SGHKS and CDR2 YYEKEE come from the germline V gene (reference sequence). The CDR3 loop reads CASSLRGGSSYTF. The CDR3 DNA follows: TGTGCCAGCAGCTTGAGGGGGGGAAGTAGCTACACCTTC. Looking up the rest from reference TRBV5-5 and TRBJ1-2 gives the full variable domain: DAGVTQSPTHLIKTRGQQVTLRCSPISGHKSVSWYQQVLGQGPQFIFQYYEKEERGRGNFPDRFSARQFPNYSSELNVNALLLGDSALYLCASSLRGGSSYTFGSGTRLTVV.

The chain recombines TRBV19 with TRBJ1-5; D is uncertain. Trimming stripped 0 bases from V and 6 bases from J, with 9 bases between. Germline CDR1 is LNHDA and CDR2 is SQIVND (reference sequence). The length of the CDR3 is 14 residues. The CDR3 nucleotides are TGTGCCAGTAGTATAGACAGTTTTGGTCAGCCCCAGCATTTT. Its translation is CASSIDSFGQPQHF.

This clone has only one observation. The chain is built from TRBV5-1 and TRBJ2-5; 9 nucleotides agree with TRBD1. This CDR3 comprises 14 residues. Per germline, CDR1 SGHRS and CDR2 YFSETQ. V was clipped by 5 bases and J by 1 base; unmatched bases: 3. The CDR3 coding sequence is TGCGCCAGCAGACCACAGGGGGCCCAAGAGACCCAGTACTTC. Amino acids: CASRPQGAQETQYF. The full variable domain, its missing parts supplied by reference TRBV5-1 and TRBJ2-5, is KAGVTQTPRYLIKTRGQQVTLSCSPISGHRSVSWYQQTPGQGLQFLFEYFSETQRNKGNFPGRFSGRQFSNSRSEMNVSTLELGDSALYLCASRPQGAQETQYFGPGTRLLVL.

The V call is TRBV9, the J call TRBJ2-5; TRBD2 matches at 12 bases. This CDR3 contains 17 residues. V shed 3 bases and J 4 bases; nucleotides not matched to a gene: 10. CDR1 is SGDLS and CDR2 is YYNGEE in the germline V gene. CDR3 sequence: CASSAGTSGRGLETQYF. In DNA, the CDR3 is TGTGCCAGCAGCGCGGGGACTAGCGGGCGGGGGTTAGAGACCCAGTACTTC. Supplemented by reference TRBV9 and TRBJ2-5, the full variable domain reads DSGVTQTPKHLITATGQRVTLRCSPRSGDLSVYWYQQSLDQGLQFLIQYYNGEERAKGNILERFSAQQFPDLHSELNLSSLELGDSALYFCASSAGTSGRGLETQYFGPGTRLLVL.